This T cell receptor (beta chain) was sequenced during a study of T cells after yellow fever vaccination. Study-level information: Fractions containing few cells were prepared with SMART-Seq v4 Ultra Low Input. Findings of the study overall: Contaminants from the bulk population, in the form of abundant clonotypes, could be found in FACS-sorted repertoires. Researchers noted that a small share of clonotypes showed up in both CD4 and CD8 compartments.

Trimming took 4 bases from V and 6 from J; bases not matched to a gene: 3. Germline V gene data show CDR1 as DFQATT and CDR2 as SNEGSKA (reference sequence). The CDR3 has 13 residues. This clonotype has just a few counts. Its matching antigen is unknown. As TCR cDNA was made by 5'RACE template switching, a universal primer site and UMIs were added. From the 5' RACE reads, TCRdb called clonotypes with MiXCR, one entry per CDR3 protein. The repertoire holds about 580,000 distinct CDR3 sequences, 17% seen once, with 15% to 20% in the top ten. The sequence derives from a man younger than 35 who received the YFV17D yellow fever vaccine. The V gene is TRBV20-1, the J gene TRBJ2-7; TRBD2 matches at 13 bases. The sequencing used PBMCs, collected roughly 5 days after the first yellow fever vaccination. The CDR3 sequence: CSAILAGGREQYV. CDR3 in DNA: TGCAGTGCTATACTAGCGGGGGGGCGCGAGCAGTACGTC.